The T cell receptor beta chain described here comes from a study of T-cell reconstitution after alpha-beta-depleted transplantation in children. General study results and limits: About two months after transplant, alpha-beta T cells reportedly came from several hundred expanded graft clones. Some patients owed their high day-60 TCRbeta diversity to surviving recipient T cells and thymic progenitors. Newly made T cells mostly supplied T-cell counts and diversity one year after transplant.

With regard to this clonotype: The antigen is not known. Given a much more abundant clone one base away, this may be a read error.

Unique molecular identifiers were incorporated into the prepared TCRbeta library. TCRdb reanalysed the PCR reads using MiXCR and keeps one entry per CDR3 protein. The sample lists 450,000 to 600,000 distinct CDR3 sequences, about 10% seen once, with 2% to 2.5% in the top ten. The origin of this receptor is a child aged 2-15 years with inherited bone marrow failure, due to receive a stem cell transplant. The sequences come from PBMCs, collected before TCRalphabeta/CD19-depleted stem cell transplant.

This chain's CDR3 is CASSTGLVGGETQYF. The CDR3 DNA reads TGTGCTAGCAGCACCGGACTAGTGGGGGGAGAGACCCAGTACTTC. The V gene is TRBV7-7, the J gene TRBJ2-5, with 7 bases matching TRBD2. CDR1 is SSHAT, CDR2 FNYEAQ, per germline (reference sequence). The CDR3 spans 15 residues.